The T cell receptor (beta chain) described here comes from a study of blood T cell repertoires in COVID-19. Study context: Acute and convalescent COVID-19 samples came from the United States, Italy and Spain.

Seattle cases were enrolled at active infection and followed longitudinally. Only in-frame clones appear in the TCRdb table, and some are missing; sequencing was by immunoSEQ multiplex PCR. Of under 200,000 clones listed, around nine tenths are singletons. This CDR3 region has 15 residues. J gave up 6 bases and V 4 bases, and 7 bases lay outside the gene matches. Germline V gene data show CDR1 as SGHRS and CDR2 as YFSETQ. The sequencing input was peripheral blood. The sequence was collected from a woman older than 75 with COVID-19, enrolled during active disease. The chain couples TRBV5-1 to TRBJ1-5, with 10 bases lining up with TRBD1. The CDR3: CASSRGTGVGQPQHF. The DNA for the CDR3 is TGCGCCAGCAGCCGAGGGACAGGGGTTGGTCAGCCCCAGCATTTT.